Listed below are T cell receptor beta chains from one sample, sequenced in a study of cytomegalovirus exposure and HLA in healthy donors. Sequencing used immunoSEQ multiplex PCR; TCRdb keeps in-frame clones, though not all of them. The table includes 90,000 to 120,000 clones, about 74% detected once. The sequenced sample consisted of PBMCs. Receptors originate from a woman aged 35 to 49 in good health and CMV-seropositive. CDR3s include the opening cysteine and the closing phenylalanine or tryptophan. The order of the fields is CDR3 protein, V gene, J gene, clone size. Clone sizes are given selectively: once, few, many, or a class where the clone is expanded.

CDR3 protein: CAWKGVTYEQYF; V gene: TRBV30; J gene: TRBJ2-7; clone size: .
CDR3 protein: CASSQILRWGYTF; V gene: TRBV14; J gene: TRBJ1-2; clone size: .
CDR3 protein: CASANRDMNTEAFF; V gene: TRBV6-6; J gene: TRBJ1-1; clone size: .
CDR3 protein: CASNKDSNYGYTF; V gene: TRBV19; J gene: TRBJ1-2; clone size: .
CDR3 protein: CASSLRRGQGLNEQFF; V gene: TRBV7-3; J gene: TRBJ2-1; clone size: few
CDR3 protein: CASSSGLNYGYTF; V gene: TRBV11-1; J gene: TRBJ1-2; clone size: few
CDR3 protein: CASSTNQGLPGETQYF; V gene: TRBV19; J gene: TRBJ2-5; clone size: .
CDR3 protein: CASSVRTSPGGTQYF; V gene: TRBV7-8; J gene: TRBJ2-3; clone size: .
CDR3 protein: CASSLALVGAGQETQYF; V gene: TRBV5-1; J gene: TRBJ2-5; clone size: once
CDR3 protein: CASSLAAGSFYEQYF; V gene: TRBV5-1; J gene: TRBJ2-7; clone size: .
CDR3 protein: CASRKDRTNEKLFF; V gene: TRBV2; J gene: TRBJ1-4; clone size: few
CDR3 protein: CASSRRGVGYNEQFF; V gene: TRBV5-6; J gene: TRBJ2-1; clone size: few
CDR3 protein: CASSPGVTGLGQPQHF; V gene: TRBV18; J gene: TRBJ1-5; clone size: once
CDR3 protein: CASSLAQDDTQYF; V gene: TRBV11-1; J gene: TRBJ2-3; clone size: .
CDR3 protein: CASSRPGTAFTEAFF; V gene: TRBV7-8; J gene: TRBJ1-1; clone size: .
CDR3 protein: CASGGRTSGTYNEQFF; V gene: TRBV19; J gene: TRBJ2-1; clone size: few
CDR3 protein: CASSLTLAGASTDTQYF; V gene: TRBV14; J gene: TRBJ2-3; clone size: .